These T cell receptor beta chains were read from a single sample in a study of cytomegalovirus exposure and HLA in healthy donors. Assay used: immunoSEQ multiplex PCR; TCRdb lists only in-frame clones, some missing. The table lists around 210,000 clones, 82% of them singletons. Sample: PBMCs. The receptor set was obtained from a woman aged 40-49 years in good health and CMV-seronegative. CDR3s include the opening cysteine and the closing phenylalanine or tryptophan. Fields, in order: V gene, D gene, J gene, clone size, CDR3 protein, CDR3 DNA. A D gene is named only where the DNA matches it firmly. Clone size appears in some rows only: once, few, many, or a class for an expanded clone.

TRBV29-1	-	TRBJ1-1	-	CSASTVHEAFF	TGCAGCGCGTCGACAGTGCATGAAGCTTTCTTT
TRBV2	-	TRBJ1-3	-	CASRDGVSGNTIYF	TGTGCCAGCAGGGACGGGGTCTCTGGAAACACCATATATTTT
TRBV5-1	TRBD2	TRBJ2-3	-	CASSLTSGTDTQYF	TGCGCCAGCAGCTTGACTAGCGGGACAGATACGCAGTATTTT
TRBV30	-	TRBJ1-5	-	CAWSVQLSSKGNQPQHF	TGTGCCTGGAGTGTACAGCTTTCGTCCAAGGGCAATCAGCCCCAGCATTTT
TRBV5-5	-	TRBJ2-6	-	CASSSGSFSGANVLTF	TGTGCCAGCAGTTCCGGGAGCTTCTCTGGGGCCAACGTCCTGACTTTC
TRBV9	-	TRBJ1-4	few	CASSVGYRTTATNEKLFF	TGTGCCAGCAGCGTAGGATACAGGACTACTGCAACTAATGAAAAACTGTTTTTT
TRBV6-5	TRBD1	TRBJ1-2	-	CASSSDRAGYTF	TGTGCCAGCAGCTCAGACAGGGCTGGCTACACCTTC
TRBV5-5	TRBD2	TRBJ2-7	medium-sized	CASSGTSGLSYEQYF	TGTGCCAGCAGTGGGACTAGCGGGCTTTCCTACGAGCAGTACTTC
TRBV28	-	TRBJ2-2	-	CASRQDQRELFF	TGTGCCAGCAGACAGGACCAGAGGGAGCTGTTTTTT
TRBV7-2	-	TRBJ1-2	-	CASSATRGGGYTF	TGTGCCAGCAGCGCTACCAGGGGTGGGGGCTACACCTTC
TRBV7-9	-	TRBJ2-3	-	CASSLAEDYTDTQYF	TGTGCCAGCAGCTTAGCCGAGGACTACACAGATACGCAGTATTTT
TRBV6-1	-	TRBJ2-1	-	CASSELSIDGEQFF	TGTGCCAGCAGTGAATTGAGTATTGATGGTGAGCAGTTCTTC
TRBV29-1	TRBD1	TRBJ1-1	once	CSGQGVRNTEAFF	TGCAGCGGACAGGGTGTGAGAAACACTGAAGCTTTCTTT
TRBV18	-	TRBJ2-5	-	CASSITTVQETQYF	TGTGCCAGCTCAATCACTACGGTCCAAGAGACCCAGTACTTC
TRBV30	-	TRBJ2-3	-	CAWSLQLREMYF	TGTGCCTGGAGTTTACAACTCCGGGAGATGTATTTT
TRBV13	-	TRBJ1-1	-	CASSLGLEGVLAEAFF	TGTGCCAGCAGCTTAGGTTTGGAGGGTGTTTTGGCTGAAGCTTTCTTT
TRBV2	-	TRBJ2-6	few	CASGRVRAGANVLTF	TGTGCCAGCGGCAGGGTAAGGGCTGGGGCCAACGTCCTGACTTTC
TRBV30	TRBD1	TRBJ2-5	-	CAWAGGTGGQEGTQYF	TGTGCCTGGGCCGGGGGGACAGGGGGCCAAGAAGGGACCCAGTACTTC
TRBV10-1	-	TRBJ2-3	-	CASTNRGGTDTQYF	TGCGCCAGCACCAACCGCGGGGGCACAGATACGCAGTATTTT
TRBV4-1	TRBD2	TRBJ2-7	-	CASSQPRDPTSSDEQYF	TGCGCCAGCAGCCAACCTAGGGACCCGACTAGCAGCGACGAGCAGTACTTC
TRBV7-9	TRBD1	TRBJ1-1	-	CASSPGQGNTEAFF	TGTGCCAGCAGCCCGGGACAGGGGAACACTGAAGCTTTCTTT
TRBV7-3	-	TRBJ2-1	-	CASSSQGNEQFF	TGTGCCAGCAGCTCACAGGGCAATGAGCAGTTCTTC
TRBV7-9	-	TRBJ1-2	-	CSSSLGVQGNYGYTF	TGTTCCAGCAGCTTAGGTGTGCAGGGAAACTATGGCTACACCTTC
TRBV7-6	TRBD2	TRBJ2-3	-	CASSSTSGTIDTQYF	TGTGCCAGCAGCTCGACTAGCGGGACGATAGATACGCAGTATTTT
TRBV28	TRBD1	TRBJ2-7	-	CASSFQGWENRGQSYNSYEQYF	TGTGCCAGCAGTTTCCAGGGATGGGAGAACAGGGGGCAATCCTATAACTCCTACGAGCAGTACTTC
TRBV28	-	TRBJ2-7	-	CASRRYEQYF	TGTGCCAGCAGGAGGTACGAGCAGTACTTC
TRBV27	-	TRBJ1-1	-	CASSLGLWSGTEAFF	TGTGCCAGCAGTTTAGGTTTATGGTCGGGCACTGAAGCTTTCTTT
TRBV7-9	TRBD1	TRBJ1-4	-	CASSTGQANYNEKLFF	TGTGCCAGCAGCACAGGACAGGCCAACTATAATGAAAAACTGTTTTTT
TRBV6-5	TRBD1	TRBJ2-1	-	CASSTGTGGSVEQFF	TGTGCCAGCAGCACCGGGACAGGGGGCTCGGTTGAGCAGTTCTTC
TRBV12-5	TRBD1	TRBJ1-2	-	CASGLSRDRVPYGYTF	TGTGCTAGTGGTTTGTCTCGGGACAGGGTGCCCTATGGCTACACCTTC
TRBV28	-	TRBJ1-1	-	CASSSLQGYNTEAFF	TGTGCCAGCAGTTCACTACAGGGATACAACACTGAAGCTTTCTTT
TRBV27	-	TRBJ2-3	-	CASSLQGAGTDTQYF	TGTGCCAGCAGTTTACAAGGGGCGGGCACAGATACGCAGTATTTT
TRBV30	-	TRBJ1-3	-	CAWSVRGLAGNTIYF	TGTGCCTGGAGTGTAAGAGGGCTGGCTGGAAACACCATATATTTT
TRBV5-1	TRBD1	TRBJ2-5	-	CASSLESGTGLAETQYF	TGCGCCAGCAGCTTGGAATCGGGGACAGGGTTAGCAGAGACCCAGTACTTC
TRBV6-1	-	TRBJ2-5	-	CASRQTSLGRETQYF	TGTGCCAGCAGACAAACTAGCCTCGGAAGAGAGACCCAGTACTTC
TRBV7-6	-	TRBJ1-1	-	CASSLETGTEAFF	TGTGCCAGCAGCTTAGAGACTGGTACTGAAGCTTTCTTT
TRBV7-6	-	TRBJ2-5	few	CASSPSRGAWGKETQYF	TGTGCCAGCAGCCCCAGTAGGGGCGCGTGGGGAAAAGAGACCCAGTACTTC
TRBV9	TRBD2	TRBJ2-1	-	CASSVAGGIDEQFF	TGTGCCAGCAGCGTAGCGGGGGGGATTGATGAGCAGTTCTTC
TRBV7-9	-	TRBJ1-5	-	CASSYRANQPQHF	TGTGCCAGCAGCTACAGGGCCAATCAGCCCCAGCATTTT
TRBV4-2	-	TRBJ2-2	-	CASSQRLQNTGELFF	TGTGCCAGCAGCCAGCGCCTGCAGAACACCGGGGAGCTGTTTTTT
TRBV20-1	-	TRBJ1-2	-	CSAEKNYGYTF	TGCAGTGCTGAGAAGAACTATGGCTACACCTTC
TRBV2	TRBD1	TRBJ1-5	-	CASSPDRGGGNQPQHF	TGTGCCAGCAGTCCGGACAGGGGAGGGGGCAATCAGCCCCAGCATTTT
TRBV6-5	-	TRBJ1-6	few	CASRGLGISPLHF	TGTGCCAGCAGGGGGCTGGGTATCTCACCCCTCCACTTT
TRBV14	-	TRBJ1-1	-	CASNRANTEAFF	TGTGCCAGCAACAGGGCGAACACTGAAGCTTTCTTT
TRBV2	TRBD1	TRBJ1-5	-	CASTGQGDQPQHF	TGTGCCAGCACCGGACAGGGAGATCAGCCCCAGCATTTT
TRBV27	TRBD1	TRBJ1-4	once	CASGGTGTGEKLFF	TGTGCCAGCGGGGGGACAGGGACGGGTGAAAAACTGTTTTTT
TRBV6-5	TRBD2	TRBJ2-7	-	CASSPGGGHEQYF	TGTGCCAGCAGCCCCGGGGGGGGTCACGAGCAGTACTTC
TRBV7-8	-	TRBJ1-4	few	CASSLESVATNEKLFF	TGTGCCAGCAGCTTAGAATCGGTTGCAACTAATGAAAAACTGTTTTTT
TRBV4-1	TRBD2	TRBJ2-3	-	CASSWSGGSTDTQYF	TGCGCCAGCAGCTGGTCCGGGGGGAGCACAGATACGCAGTATTTT
TRBV2	TRBD2	TRBJ2-7	-	CASSVTSGRNSYEQYF	TGTGCCAGCAGTGTGACTAGCGGGAGGAACTCCTACGAGCAGTACTTC
TRBV2	-	TRBJ1-4	-	CASSAGPGRGEKLFF	TGTGCCAGCAGTGCCGGGCCAGGGCGGGGGGAAAAACTGTTTTTT